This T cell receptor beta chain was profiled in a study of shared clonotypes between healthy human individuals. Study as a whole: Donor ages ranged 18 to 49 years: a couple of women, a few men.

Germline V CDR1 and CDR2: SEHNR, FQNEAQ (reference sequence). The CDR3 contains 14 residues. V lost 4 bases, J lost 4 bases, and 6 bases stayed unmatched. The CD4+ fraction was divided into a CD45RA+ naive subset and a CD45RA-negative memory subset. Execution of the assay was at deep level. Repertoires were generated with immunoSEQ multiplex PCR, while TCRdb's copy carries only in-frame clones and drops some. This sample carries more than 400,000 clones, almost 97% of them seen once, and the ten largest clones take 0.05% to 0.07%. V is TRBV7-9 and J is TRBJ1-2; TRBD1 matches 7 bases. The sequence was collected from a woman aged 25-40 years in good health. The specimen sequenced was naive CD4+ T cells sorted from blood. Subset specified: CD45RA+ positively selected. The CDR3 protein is CASSSPGGSYGYTF. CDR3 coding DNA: TGTGCCAGCAGCTCACCAGGGGGTAGCTATGGCTACACCTTC. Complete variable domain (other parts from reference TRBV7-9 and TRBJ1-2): DTGVSQNPRHKITKRGQNVTFRCDPISEHNRLYWYRQTLGQGPEFLTYFQNEAQLEKSRLLSDRFSAERPKGSFSTLEIQRTEQGDSAMYLCASSSPGGSYGYTFGSGTRLTVV.